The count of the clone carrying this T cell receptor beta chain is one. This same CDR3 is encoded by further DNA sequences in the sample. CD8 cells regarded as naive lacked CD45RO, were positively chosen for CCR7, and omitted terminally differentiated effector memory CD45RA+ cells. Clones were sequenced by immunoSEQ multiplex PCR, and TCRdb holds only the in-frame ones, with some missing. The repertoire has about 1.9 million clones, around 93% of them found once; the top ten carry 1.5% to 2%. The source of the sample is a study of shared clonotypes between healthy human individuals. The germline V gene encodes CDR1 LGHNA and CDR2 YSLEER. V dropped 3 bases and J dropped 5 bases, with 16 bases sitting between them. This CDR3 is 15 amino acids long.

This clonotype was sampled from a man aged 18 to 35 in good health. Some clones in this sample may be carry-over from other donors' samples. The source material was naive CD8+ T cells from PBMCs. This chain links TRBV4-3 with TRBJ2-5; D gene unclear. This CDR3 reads CASSQGTGVRETQYF. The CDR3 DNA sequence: TGCGCCAGCAGCCAGGGAACGGGCGTACGTGAGACCCAGTACTTC.